Below are 26 T cell receptor beta chains sequenced from a single sample in a study of CD8 T cells in ankylosing spondylitis. The study, taken as a whole, reports: Eight highly homologous variants formed a TCR beta motif that appeared characteristic of ankylosing spondylitis blood.

From the 5' RACE reads, TCRdb called clonotypes with MiXCR, one entry per CDR3 protein. This sample carries approximately 440,000 distinct CDR3 sequences, roughly 18% of them seen once, and the ten largest clones take approximately 1%. These receptors have no identified antigens. Sequencing used blood, either unsorted or a sorted T cell fraction (not recorded which). The receptors derive from a male donor with ankylosing spondylitis.

This clonotype was seen many times. The rearrangement uses TRBV20-1 and TRBJ2-1, with 7 bases aligning to TRBD2. Germline V gene sequence: CDR1 DFQATT, CDR2 SNEGSKA (reference sequence). J gave up 9 bases and V 0 bases, and 14 bases lay outside the gene matches. The CDR3 covers 16 residues. DNA for the CDR3: TGCAGTGCTAGAGATACGGGTAGCGTCCCGGGGGGTGAGCAGTTCTTC. Amino acid sequence: CSARDTGSVPGGEQFF.

The V and J genes are TRBV7-3 and TRBJ2-3, with D perhaps matching TRBD1 or TRBD2 (6 bases each). V dropped 4 bases and J dropped 1 base, with 18 bases sitting between them. The CDR3 length is 17 residues. Germline loops: CDR1 SGHTA, CDR2 FQGTGA. The chain's CDR3 is CASSSRGQGQGTDTQYF. In DNA, the CDR3 is TGTGCCAGCAGCTCCCGGGGGCAGGGACAAGGCACAGATACGCAGTATTTT.

The chain joins TRBV2 to TRBJ2-7; unclear D gene. Trimming took off 6 bases at V and 3 bases at J, with 6 bases between the two ends. From germline, CDR1 is SNHLY and CDR2 FYNNEI. The CDR3 has 11 amino acids. The CDR3 nucleotides read TGTGCCAGCAGGGCGGTCTACGAGCAGTACTTC. It is translated as CASRAVYEQYF.

This clonotype was recorded at least ten times. The chain employs TRBV27 and TRBJ1-1; D might be TRBD1 (6 bases). The CDR3 totals 15 residues. Germline values: CDR1 MNHEY, CDR2 SMNVEV (reference sequence). The ends were cut back, 5 bases at V and 2 bases at J, with 15 bases in the middle. The CDR3 DNA reads TGTGCCAGCAGTAGAGGGACGACAGGAAACACTGAAGCTTTCTTT. Protein product: CASSRGTTGNTEAFF.

This clonotype was detected a few times. The gene calls are TRBV10-1 and TRBJ2-2; 9 bases line up with TRBD1. This CDR3 has 16 residues. Looked up from germline, CDR1 is WNHNN and CDR2 is SYGVQD (reference sequence). J was trimmed by 5 bases and V by 5 bases; bases with no gene match: 9. Here the CDR3 DNA reads TGCGCCAGCAGTAGCCCCGGGACAGGGCGGACCGGGGAGCTGTTTTTT. Translated, it gives CASSSPGTGRTGELFF.

This chain uses TRBV14 with TRBJ1-2, with D possibly matching TRBD1 (5 bases). The germline V and J ends were trimmed by 6 bases and 10 bases, with 15 bases remaining between them. CDR3 length: 12 amino acids. The germline CDR1 and CDR2 sequences are SGHDN and FVKESK. CDR3: CASSHLGQAYTF. CDR3 DNA sequence: TGTGCCAGCAGTCATCTAGGACAAGCCTACACCTTC.

The rearrangement joins TRBV5-1 to TRBJ2-1; D is perhaps TRBD2 (6 bases). Germline V gives CDR1 SGHRS, CDR2 YFSETQ. The CDR3 runs to 13 residues. Trimming stripped 6 bases from V and 10 bases from J, with 17 bases between. The CDR3 region has the DNA TGCGCCAGCACAGGAGGGGTGGTAGGCGAGCAGTTCTTC. This encodes CASTGGVVGEQFF.

This clonotype occurred a few times. The V call is TRBV5-5, the J call TRBJ2-4; D call uncertain. From germline, CDR1 is SGHKS and CDR2 YYEKEE (reference sequence). V lost 6 bases and J 6 bases, leaving 19 bases between the germline ends. The CDR3 length is 15 residues. The CDR3 DNA reads TGTGCCAGCACCCACCGGTTTAGCCAAGGAAACATTCAGTACTTC. Protein sequence: CASTHRFSQGNIQYF.

This clonotype turned up a few times. V usage is TRBV24-1 and J usage is TRBJ2-5; 11 bases map to TRBD1. Germline values: CDR1 KGHDR, CDR2 SFDVKD. The CDR3 spans 17 residues. The J segment lost 2 bases and the V segment lost 3 bases, leaving 7 bases of the junction unmatched. The CDR3 nucleotides read TGTGCCACCAGTGATATCCGGGACAGGGGGTTTCAAGAGACCCAGTACTTC. Translating it yields CATSDIRDRGFQETQYF.

This sequence joins TRBV3-1 and TRBJ1-1; D is perhaps TRBD1 (5 bases). Trimming pared 3 bases from V and 2 bases from J, leaving 10 bases between. Germline CDR1 LGHDT, CDR2 YNNKEL (reference sequence). CDR3 length: 14 amino acids. The CDR3 loop reads CASSHYRTNTEAFF. CDR3 DNA: TGTGCCAGCAGCCACTACAGGACTAACACTGAAGCTTTCTTT.

This clonotype has just a few counts. V gene TRBV7-7 combines with J gene TRBJ2-2, with TRBD1 as a possible D gene (6 bases). Trimming took 5 bases from V and 2 from J, leaving 12 bases between them. The CDR3 has 15 residues. CDR1 and CDR2 from the germline V gene are SSHAT and FNYEAQ (reference sequence). The CDR3 DNA reads as TGTGCCAGCAGCGAGAAGGGGACAAACACCGGGGAGCTGTTTTTT. Encoded protein: CASSEKGTNTGELFF. Full variable domain (remainder filled in from reference TRBV7-7 and TRBJ2-2): GAGVSQSPRYKVTKRGQDVTLRCDPISSHATLYWYQQALGQGPEFLTYFNYEAQPDKSGLPSDRFSAERPEGSISTLTIQRTEQRDSAMYRCASSEKGTNTGELFFGEGSRLTVL.

The CDR3 spells CASSEVPDPGSPLHF. Here the CDR3 DNA reads TGTGCCAGCAGTGAAGTGCCCGATCCGGGCTCACCCCTCCACTTT. V gene TRBV6-1 combines with J gene TRBJ1-6; D is unresolved. The CDR3 sequence is 15 residues long. Trimming pared 1 base from V and 10 bases from J, leaving 14 bases between. In germline, CDR1 is MNHNS, CDR2 SASEGT.

This clonotype has a count of ten or more. The chain recombines TRBV5-1 with TRBJ2-2; 9 bases map to TRBD2. Trimming at V came to 4 bases and at J to 5 bases, leaving 6 bases not matched to a gene. The CDR3 sequence is 15 residues long. Germline CDR1 and CDR2: SGHRS and YFSETQ. CDR3 protein: CASSKPGLATGELFF. In DNA form, the CDR3 reads TGCGCCAGCAGCAAACCGGGACTAGCTACCGGGGAGCTGTTTTTT.

This clonotype was detected many times. The rearrangement uses TRBV28 and TRBJ2-7; 11 nucleotides match TRBD2. The CDR3 is made up of 16 amino acids. CDR1 is MDHEN and CDR2 is SYDVKM in the germline V gene. Losses at the gene ends were 2 bases for V and 5 bases for J; bases not matched to a gene: 8. As DNA, the CDR3 is TGTGCCAGCAGTTTAAGCCTAGCGGGAGGATTAGACGAGCAGTACTTC. It encodes CASSLSLAGGLDEQYF.

This chain links TRBV10-3 with TRBJ2-7; D is unresolved. This CDR3 is 14 amino acids long. Germline CDR1 is ENHRY and CDR2 is SYGVKD. The germline V and J ends were trimmed by 4 bases and 1 base, with 11 bases remaining between them. The CDR3 bases are TGTGCCATCAGTGCTGTCCGACTTTCCTACGAGCAGTACTTC. Its protein is CAISAVRLSYEQYF.

This clonotype was recorded a few times. The chain carries TRBV4-1 and TRBJ2-7, with 8 bases that match TRBD2. Looked up from germline, CDR1 is MGHRA and CDR2 is YSYEKL. The CDR3 loop spans 15 amino acids. V was pared by 4 bases and J by 4 bases, with 9 bases of the junction left unmatched. CDR3 residues: CASSPSPSGSYEQYF. DNA for the CDR3: TGCGCCAGCAGCCCGAGTCCGAGCGGGAGTTACGAGCAGTACTTC.

The V and J genes are TRBV2 and TRBJ2-1, with D possibly TRBD1 on 5 matching bases. The germline CDR1 and CDR2 sequences are SNHLY and FYNNEI. Deletions cut 6 bases from V and 2 bases from J, with 14 bases between. The CDR3 is made up of 15 amino acids. The CDR3 reads CASRRSPGTYNEQFF. The CDR3, as DNA: TGTGCCAGCAGGAGAAGTCCAGGGACCTACAATGAGCAGTTCTTC. Looking up the rest from reference TRBV2 and TRBJ2-1 gives the full variable domain: EPEVTQTPSHQVTQMGQEVILRCVPISNHLYFYWYRQILGQKVEFLVSFYNNEISEKSEIFDDQFSVERPDGSNFTLKIRSTKLEDSAMYFCASRRSPGTYNEQFFGPGTRLTVL.

This sequence joins TRBV6-2 or TRBV6-3 and TRBJ2-1; unclear D gene. Trimming removed 6 bases from V and 1 base from J, with 25 bases in between. Germline V lookup: CDR1 MNHEY, CDR2 SVGEGT. The CDR3 has 19 residues. As DNA, the CDR3 is TGTGCCAGCAGAAGATACCTCCCAGGCGGCGGAGTATCCTACAATGAGCAGTTCTTC. This sequence encodes CASRRYLPGGGVSYNEQFF.

The rearrangement links TRBV9 to TRBJ2-7; TRBD1 aligns across 9 bases. CDR3 length: 14 residues. Germline V gene lookup returns CDR1 SGDLS and CDR2 YYNGEE. The junction had 7 bases not matched to a gene; V was cut back by 5 bases and J by 4 bases. CDR3 in amino acids: CASSRRDRVYEQYF. The CDR3 nucleotides read TGTGCCAGCAGTAGACGGGACAGGGTTTACGAGCAGTACTTC.

In this sample, this clonotype turned up a few times. The rearrangement joins TRBV21-1 to TRBJ2-1; TRBD1, the D gene given by the table, was not confirmed from the DNA. TRBV21-1 is a listed pseudogene. The CDR3 is 18 amino acids. Here the CDR3 reads CASSREKWGGARNNEQFF. CDR3 DNA: TGTGCCAGCAGCAGGGAAAAATGGGGGGGCGCGAGGAACAATGAGCAGTTCTTC.

This clonotype showed up just a few times. V is TRBV12-3 or TRBV12-4 and J is TRBJ1-3; D remains unclear. Between the trimmed V and J ends, which lost 8 bases and 1 base, there was a span of 12 bases. CDR3 length: 14 amino acids. CDR3 sequence reads: CASLPGGSGNTIYF. The CDR3 coding sequence is TGTGCCAGCCTCCCGGGTGGTTCTGGAAACACCATATATTTT.

The chain is built from TRBV11-2 and TRBJ2-7; the D is unclear. Germline CDR1 SGHAT, CDR2 FQNNGV. V was shortened by 5 bases and J by 3 bases, with 11 bases between the two germline ends. The CDR3 loop spans 13 amino acids. DNA for the CDR3: TGTGCCAGCAGCAGACCGTATAGCTACGAGCAGTACTTC. This sequence encodes CASSRPYSYEQYF.

This clonotype was observed a handful of times. This sequence joins TRBV20-1 and TRBJ2-3, with TRBD2 identical over 15 bases. V gave up 3 bases and J gave up 8 bases; unmatched junction bases: 6. Germline CDR1 and CDR2: DFQATT and SNEGSKA (reference sequence). This CDR3 comprises 15 residues. The CDR3: CSASLGLAGGGTQYF. The DNA for the CDR3 is TGCAGTGCTAGTTTGGGACTAGCGGGAGGCGGTACGCAGTATTTT.

A few counts support this clonotype. This chain uses TRBV7-2 with TRBJ1-2; a weak D match, TRBD1 (6 bases). In germline, CDR1 is SGHTA, CDR2 FQGNSA. CDR3 length equals 16 residues. Trimming cost V 5 bases and J 4 bases, with 20 bases left between them. In nucleotides, the CDR3 is TGTGCCAGCAGCCCCAGACAGGCCTTAGGATTCTATGGCTACACCTTC. Protein product: CASSPRQALGFYGYTF.

DNA of the CDR3: TGCGCCAGCAGCGCCCTCGGGGCGGGAGGGTCTATGACGCAGTATTTT. It codes for CASSALGAGGSMTQYF. This chain uses TRBV5-1 with TRBJ2-3; TRBD2 agrees at 9 bases. The CDR3 totals 16 residues. With 4 bases clipped from V and 9 bases from J, the junction kept 15 bases outside the gene matches. The germline V gene encodes CDR1 SGHRS and CDR2 YFSETQ. Together with reference TRBV5-1 and TRBJ2-3, the CDR3 gives the full variable domain: KAGVTQTPRYLIKTRGQQVTLSCSPISGHRSVSWYQQTPGQGLQFLFEYFSETQRNKGNFPGRFSGRQFSNSRSEMNVSTLELGDSALYLCASSALGAGGSMTQYFGPGTRLTVL.

This clonotype was detected a few times. The chain recombines TRBV16 with TRBJ1-5; D not certain. The CDR3 runs 14 residues. Per germline, CDR1 KGHSY and CDR2 FQNENV. Deletions cut 2 bases from V and 7 bases from J, with 12 bases between. CDR3 loop: CASSQAHLGQPQHF. Here the CDR3 DNA reads TGTGCCAGCAGCCAAGCGCATCTAGGGCAGCCCCAGCATTTT.